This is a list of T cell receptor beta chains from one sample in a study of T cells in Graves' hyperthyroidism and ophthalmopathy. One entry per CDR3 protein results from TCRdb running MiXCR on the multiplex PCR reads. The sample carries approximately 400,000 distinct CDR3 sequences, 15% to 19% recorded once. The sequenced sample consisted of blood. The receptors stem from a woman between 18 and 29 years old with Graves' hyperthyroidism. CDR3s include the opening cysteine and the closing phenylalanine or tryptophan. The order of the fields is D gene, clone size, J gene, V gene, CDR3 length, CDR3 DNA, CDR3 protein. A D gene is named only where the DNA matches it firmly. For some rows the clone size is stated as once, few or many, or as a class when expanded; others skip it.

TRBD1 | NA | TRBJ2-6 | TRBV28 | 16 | TGTGCCAGCAGTACAGGGGCCAGCTCTGGGGCCAACGTCCTGACTTTC | CASSTGASSGANVLTF
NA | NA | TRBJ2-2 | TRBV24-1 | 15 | TGTGCCACCCAAGACCCCGCACTGGACACCGGGGAGCTGTTTTTT | CATQDPALDTGELFF
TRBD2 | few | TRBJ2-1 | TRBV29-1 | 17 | TGCAGCGCTCATCCCCTACGAACGGGACTAGTGAGAAATGAGCAGTTCTTC | CSAHPLRTGLVRNEQFF
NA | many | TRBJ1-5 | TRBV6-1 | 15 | TGTGCCAGCAGTGAAGCGGTGGCGGTGAATCAGCCCCAGCATTTT | CASSEAVAVNQPQHF
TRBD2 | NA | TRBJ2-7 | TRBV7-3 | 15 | TGTGCCAGCAGCTTAATGCGGGGGGCCACCTACGAGCAGTACTTC | CASSLMRGATYEQYF
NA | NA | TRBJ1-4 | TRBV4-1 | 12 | TGCGCCAGCAGCCACCCTAATGAAAAACTGTTTTTT | CASSHPNEKLFF
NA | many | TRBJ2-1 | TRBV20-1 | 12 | TGCAGTGCTAGAGCCCCGAGGTATGAGCAGTTCTTC | CSARAPRYEQFF
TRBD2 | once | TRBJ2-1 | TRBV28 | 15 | TGTGCCAGCAGTTTGGCTAGCGGTGCCTGCAATGAGCAGTTCTTC | CASSLASGACNEQFF
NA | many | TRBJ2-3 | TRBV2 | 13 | TGTGCCAGCAGTGAGGGGCAGACAGATACGCAGTATTTT | CASSEGQTDTQYF
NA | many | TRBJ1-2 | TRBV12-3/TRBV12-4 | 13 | TGTGCCAGCAGTCCTGGGGACCCTTATGGCTACACCTTC | CASSPGDPYGYTF
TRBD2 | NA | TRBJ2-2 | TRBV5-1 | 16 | TGCGCCAGCAGCAGAGCTAGCGGGAGTCAGTCCGGGGAGCTGTTTTTT | CASSRASGSQSGELFF
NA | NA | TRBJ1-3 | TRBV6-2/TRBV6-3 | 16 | TGTGCCAGCACCCAGGAATACAGCTTTTCTGGAAACACCATATATTTT | CASTQEYSFSGNTIYF
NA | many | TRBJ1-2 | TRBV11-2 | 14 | TGTGCCAGCAGCAATATCGACAGGTCGGACGGCTACACCTTC | CASSNIDRSDGYTF
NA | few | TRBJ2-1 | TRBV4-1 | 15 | TGCGCCAGCAGCCAAGATCCGACCCGGAACGCTGAGCAGTTCTTC | CASSQDPTRNAEQFF
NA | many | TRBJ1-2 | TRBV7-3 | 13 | TGTGCCAGCAGCTTAACGCCCGGGAATGGCTACACCTTC | CASSLTPGNGYTF
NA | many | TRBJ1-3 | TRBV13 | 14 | TGTGCCAGCAGCTTAAGGAGCTCTGGAAACACCATATATTTT | CASSLRSSGNTIYF
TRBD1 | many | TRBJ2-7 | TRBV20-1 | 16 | TGCAGTGCTCTCACCCAAGTACAGGGGGCTGGCTACGAGCAGTACTTC | CSALTQVQGAGYEQYF
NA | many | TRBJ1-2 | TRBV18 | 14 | TGTGCCAGCTCACCACAGGACAGTAACTATGGCTACACCTTC | CASSPQDSNYGYTF
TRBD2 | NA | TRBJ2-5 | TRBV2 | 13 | TGTGCCAGCAGTGGGCTAGCGGGGGGGACCCAGTACTTC | CASSGLAGGTQYF
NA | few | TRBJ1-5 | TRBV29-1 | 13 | TGCAGCGTTGGCGGGGCAAGCAATCAGCCCCAGCATTTT | CSVGGASNQPQHF
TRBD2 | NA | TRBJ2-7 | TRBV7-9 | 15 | TGTGCCAGCAGCTCTACGGGACTAGCGGCCTACGAGCAGTACTTC | CASSSTGLAAYEQYF
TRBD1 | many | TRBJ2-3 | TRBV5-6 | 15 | TGTGCCAGCACCCGAGACAGGGGACAGACAGATACGCAGTATTTT | CASTRDRGQTDTQYF
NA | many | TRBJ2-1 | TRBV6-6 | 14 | TGTGCCAGCAGTTACTCGAGTATGGACAATGAGCAGTTCTTC | CASSYSSMDNEQFF
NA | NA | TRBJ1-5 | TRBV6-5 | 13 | TGTGCCAGCAGTTACATGGGGGATCAGCCCCAGCATTTT | CASSYMGDQPQHF
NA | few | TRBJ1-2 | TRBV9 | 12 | TGTGCCAGCAGCGCCTACGTCAGGGGCTACACCTTC | CASSAYVRGYTF
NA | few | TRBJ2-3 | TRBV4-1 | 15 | TGCGCCAGCAGCCAAGTTCGGAACTCGGCCGATACGCAGTATTTT | CASSQVRNSADTQYF
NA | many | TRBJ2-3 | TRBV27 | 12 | TGTGCCAGCAGTCCCCTCGGAGATACGCAGTATTTT | CASSPLGDTQYF
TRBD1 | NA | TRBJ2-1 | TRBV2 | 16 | TGTGCCAGCAGTTACCGAGGGACAGGGGGGAATAATGAGCAGTTCTTC | CASSYRGTGGNNEQFF
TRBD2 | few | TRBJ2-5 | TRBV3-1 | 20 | TGTGCCAGCAGCCAAGATCATGTGACTAGCGGGAGCGTTCTCCAAGAGACCCAGTACTTC | CASSQDHVTSGSVLQETQYF
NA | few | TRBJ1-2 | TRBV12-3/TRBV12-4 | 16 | TGTGCCAGCAGGGGTGGGCGGGGGGGCCGAGACTATGGCTACACCTTC | CASRGGRGGRDYGYTF
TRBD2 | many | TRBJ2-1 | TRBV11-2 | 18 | TGTGCCAGCAGCTCTCTCGGACTAGCGGGAGCAGGCTACAATGAGCAGTTCTTC | CASSSLGLAGAGYNEQFF
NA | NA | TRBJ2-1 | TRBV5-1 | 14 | TGCGCCAGCAGCTTGAGAACCGCGGGCGCTGAGCAGTTCTTC | CASSLRTAGAEQFF
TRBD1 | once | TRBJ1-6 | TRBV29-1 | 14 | TGCAGCGTTAGGACAGGGTACTTAGATTCACCCCTCCACTTT | CSVRTGYLDSPLHF
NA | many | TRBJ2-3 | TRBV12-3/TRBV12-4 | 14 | TGTGCCAGCAGTTCCCCGGGACCCGCAGATACGCAGTATTTT | CASSSPGPADTQYF
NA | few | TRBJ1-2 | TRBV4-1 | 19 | TGCGCCAGCAGCCAAGTGGAACTGCCCCAGACAGGAGGTAACTATGGCTACACCTTC | CASSQVELPQTGGNYGYTF
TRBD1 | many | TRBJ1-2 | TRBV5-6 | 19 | TGTGCCAGCAGCCCCGAGGGGGGCAGGGGGCGCCGGGGTAACTATGGCTACACCTTC | CASSPEGGRGRRGNYGYTF
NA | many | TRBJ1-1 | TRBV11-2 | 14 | TGTGCCAGCAGCTTAGAGGCAGGGAGGACTGAAGCTTTCTTT | CASSLEAGRTEAFF
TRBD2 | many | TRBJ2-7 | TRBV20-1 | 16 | TGCAGTGCTAGGGGCACTAGCGGGGGGTCCCTCCGAGAGCAGTACTTC | CSARGTSGGSLREQYF
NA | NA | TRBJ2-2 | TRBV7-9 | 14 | TGTGCCAGCAGTCATTATCTAGGCACCGGGGAGCTGTTTTTT | CASSHYLGTGELFF
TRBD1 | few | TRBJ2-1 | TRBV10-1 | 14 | TGCGCCAGCAGCCCGGGACAGGGCTCCAATGAGCAGTTCTTC | CASSPGQGSNEQFF
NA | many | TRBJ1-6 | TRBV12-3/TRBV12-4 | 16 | TGTGCCAGCAGTTGGGACCGGGGGGCGTGGAATTCACCCCTCCACTTT | CASSWDRGAWNSPLHF
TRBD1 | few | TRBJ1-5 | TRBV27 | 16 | TGTGCCAGCAGTATCGCGTCGACAGGGAACAATCAGCCCCAGCATTTT | CASSIASTGNNQPQHF
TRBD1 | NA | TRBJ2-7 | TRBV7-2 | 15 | TGTGCCAGCAGCTTAGTGGGGACAGACCCCTACGAGCAGTACTTC | CASSLVGTDPYEQYF
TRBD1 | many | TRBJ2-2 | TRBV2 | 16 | TGTGCCAGCAGTCGACGACAGGGGTCGAACACCGGGGAGCTGTTTTTT | CASSRRQGSNTGELFF
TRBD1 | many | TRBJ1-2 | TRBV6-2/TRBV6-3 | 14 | TGTGCCAGCACCAACGGGGGGACAGACTATGGCTACACCTTC | CASTNGGTDYGYTF
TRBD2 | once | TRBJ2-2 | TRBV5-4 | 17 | TGTGCCAGCAGCTATATCCTAGGCGGGGGGGACACCGGGGAGCTGTTTTTT | CASSYILGGGDTGELFF
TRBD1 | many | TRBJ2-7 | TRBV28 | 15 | TGTGCCAGCAGTGACCGTGGGACAGGGACCAACGAGCAGTACTTC | CASSDRGTGTNEQYF
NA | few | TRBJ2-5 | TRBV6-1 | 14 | TGTGCCAGCCTTAGGTGCGCTGCCCCCGAGACCCAGTACTTC | CASLRCAAPETQYF
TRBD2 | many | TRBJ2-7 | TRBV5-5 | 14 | TGTGCCAGCAGCTTCTGGACTAGCCCGAACGAGCAGTACTTC | CASSFWTSPNEQYF
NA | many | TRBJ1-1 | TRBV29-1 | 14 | TGCAGTGGATCGTATTGGGATCTGAACACTGAAGCTTTCTTT | CSGSYWDLNTEAFF
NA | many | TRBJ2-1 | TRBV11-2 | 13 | TGTGCCAGCACCGACACTACCTACAATGAGCAGTTCTTC | CASTDTTYNEQFF
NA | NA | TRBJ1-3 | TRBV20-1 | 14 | TGCAGTGCTCCTCTTGACAGCCGGGGAAACACCATATATTTT | CSAPLDSRGNTIYF
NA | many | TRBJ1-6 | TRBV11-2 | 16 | TGTGCCAGCAGCCCGCTTATGCGAAAGGCCCGGTCACCCCTCCACTTT | CASSPLMRKARSPLHF
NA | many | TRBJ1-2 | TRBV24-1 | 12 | TGTGCCACCAGTGATAGTAACTATGGCTACACCTTC | CATSDSNYGYTF